The 12 T cell receptor beta chains listed next were all sequenced from one sample in a study of CXCR3-negative and CXCR3-positive naive CD8 T cells. The study's findings and limits: Naive CXCR3-positive cells had TRB CDR3s more hydrophobic than those of CXCR3-negative naive cells.

The antigens for these receptors are not known. UMI-labeled 5' RACE yielded the TRB cDNA libraries. TCRdb reprocessed the 5' RACE reads and reports one entry per CDR3 protein, with no DNA. There are about 110,000 distinct CDR3 sequences in the sample, with more than 0.35% held by the top ten. Material: naive CXCR3+ CD8+ T cells from blood. Indicated subset: CD45RO-CCR7+CD27+CD95- naive CD8+ T cells expressing CXCR3 (TNR3+). The receptors stem from a human donor in good health. Some clones in this sample may be carry-over from other donors' samples.

The chain is built from TRBV4-1 and TRBJ2-1; TCRdb selects TRBD2, and the lack of DNA leaves this call unchecked. CDR3 length: 16 amino acids. CDR1 is MGHRA, CDR2 YSYEKL, per germline. The CDR3 region is CASSLGLAVLYNEQFF.

This chain uses TRBV28 with TRBJ2-5; lacking DNA, the TRBD2 call made by TCRdb goes unchecked. CDR3 length: 20 residues. The germline CDR1 and CDR2 sequences are MDHEN and SYDVKM. This chain's CDR3 is CASSQGQGDPSGGPLGTQYF.

CDR3 in amino acids: CASSRLAGASSYEQYF. V is TRBV21-1 and J is TRBJ2-7; TCRdb gives TRBD2 as the D gene, but with no DNA this cannot be confirmed. TRBV21-1 corresponds to a pseudogene. The CDR3 loop spans 16 amino acids.

The V and J genes are TRBV12-3 or TRBV12-4 and TRBJ2-5; TCRdb's D call of TRBD1 is untestable without DNA. CDR3 length: 18 amino acids. The CDR3 reads CASSLKPGGGPTQETQYF.

The chain joins TRBV7-3 to TRBJ2-1; TCRdb indicates TRBD1, and absent DNA this call remains unverified. The CDR3 extends over 14 amino acids. Per the germline V gene, CDR1 is SGHTA and CDR2 is FQGTGA. Here the CDR3 reads CASSAGGLGNEQFF.

The rearrangement uses TRBV29-1 and TRBJ2-1. The CDR3 has 14 amino acids. CDR1 is SQVTM, CDR2 ANQGSEA, per germline. The CDR3 here is CSVEDRDSYNEQFF.

The rearrangement joins TRBV25-1 to TRBJ2-3; the D gene TCRdb calls, TRBD1, cannot be checked with no DNA. CDR1 and CDR2 (germline): MGHDK, SYGVNS. The CDR3 is 15 amino acids. The CDR3 loop is CASSDDRVGTDTQYF.

This chain joins TRBV6-5 and TRBJ2-3. CDR1 is MNHEY and CDR2 is SVGAGI in the germline V gene. This CDR3 is 15 amino acids long. CDR3 region: CASSYSYGSTDTQYF.

The chain's CDR3 is CATSGGTDYGYTF. V and J are TRBV24-1 and TRBJ1-2; the D call of TRBD1 rests on TCRdb alone, since no DNA is present to check it. The CDR3 extends over 13 amino acids. Germline V gene sequence: CDR1 KGHDR, CDR2 SFDVKD.

V usage is TRBV12-2 and J usage is TRBJ2-1. TRBV12-2 is assigned pseudogene status. This CDR3 has 12 residues. CDR3 residues: CASRPPYNEQFF.

The chain links TRBV29-1 to TRBJ2-5; the TCRdb call, TRBD1, lacks DNA for checking. CDR3 length: 14 residues. Germline-derived CDR1 and CDR2 are SQVTM and ANQGSEA. The CDR3 region is CSVERDRGPETQYF.

The chain joins TRBV28 to TRBJ2-7. Germline assignment: CDR1 MDHEN and CDR2 SYDVKM. The CDR3 length is 11 residues. The CDR3 protein is CASSFTNEQYF. Using reference TRBV28 and TRBJ2-7 for the parts outside the CDR3, the full variable domain is DVKVTQSSRYLVKRTGEKVFLECVQDMDHENMFWYRQDPGLGLRLIYFSYDVKMKEKGDIPEGYSVSREKKERFSLILESASTNQTSMYLCASSFTNEQYFGPGTRLTVT.